This T cell receptor beta chain emerged from a study of blood T cells in healthy people across ages (dated by TCRdb to the mid-2010s). General notes on the study: In model experiments, roughly one uniquely barcoded TCR beta cDNA molecule per two T cells was captured by template switching. Age-related changes in TCR beta repertoire diversity were measured in the study by deep sequencing normalized with unique cDNA molecular identifiers. The donors were split into four age groups: young (average around 17 years), middle-aged (39), aged (more than 60) and long-lived (under 90). To avoid experimental bias, donors of different ages were spread randomly across the sequencing lanes. Using the same blood draw, the study looked at two additional independent replicas of 1 million unique cDNA reads for two donors, one aged 18 to 30 and the other aged 80 or older. Overall study results and their limits: Conclusive comparison of naive and antigen-experienced compartments was prevented by the profiling of bulk unsorted PBMCs. Observed TCR beta diversity per million T cells fell roughly linearly with age, and a significant reduction was already apparent by age around 40. Estimates of total diversity from one million sequenced T cells were regarded as lower bounds and underestimates. Compared with the aged group, more naive CD4+ T cells, fewer expanded clones and increased TCR diversity were shown by the long-lived group, suggesting age selection. The percentage of naive T cells measured by flow cytometry correlated strongly with observed TCR beta diversity. Donor CMV infection status was unknown, potentially confounding age-related changes in expanded clonotypes.

The library was generated by 5' RACE. The sample was run on an Illumina HiSeq 2500. A second PCR of about 6 to 11 cycles was performed with a sample-barcoded 5' primer and a J-beta primer mix. A template-switch 5' adaptor carrying 12 random nucleotides introduced a unique molecular identifier onto each TCR beta cDNA molecule. At least 3 million CDR3-containing paired-end reads were obtained from each sample. All of the RNA was converted into first-strand cDNA using the Mint cDNA synthesis kit, with a TRBC-specific oligonucleotide serving as the primer. Following uracil-DNA glycosylase treatment, all cDNA underwent a first 18-cycle PCR with the universal primers M1SS and BC2_uni_R. The published analysis was carried out like this. Each sample was normalized by randomly selecting 1 million high-quality reads, each carrying a distinct molecular identifier. Instead of being binned into consensus sequences, reads that shared molecular identifiers were thrown out. MiTCR, run with a Q25 quality threshold and the strictest error-elimination algorithm, handled CDR3 identification, clonotype clustering and error correction. Lower-bound total TCR beta diversity was estimated with a nonparametric unseen species model using Euler transformation. TCRdb ran its own pipeline on the public reads, namely fastp trimming at Q25 and MiXCR clone calling, and kept in-frame beta chains. Rows are unified per CDR3 protein, each entry keeping the most common DNA and genes. TCRdb, not the authors, supplied the V and J calls. In this sample the table shows about 580,000 distinct CDR3 sequences, 40% to 55% of which occur a single time. Around 24% of the sample is held by the ten biggest clonotypes.

Inclusive of the bounding cysteine and phenylalanine, the CDR3 is 14 residues long. The CDR3 DNA has 42 bases and is translated from base 1. CDR1 and CDR2, per the germline V gene (reference sequence), are SEHNR and FQNEAQ. A distance of 11 bases separates the germline ends of V and J, which lose 4 bases and 1 base respectively. This clonotype was recorded many times. Its cognate antigen has yet to be identified. Base qualities are missing; no much larger clone stands one base away. The donors were around 39 Caucasian individuals from Russia, aged 6 to 90 years, who were systemically healthy. Each donor gave ten milliliters of peripheral blood, collected into EDTA-treated Vacutainer tubes. Ficoll-Paque density-gradient centrifugation was used to isolate PBMCs, with at least 6.5 million obtained per sample. Total RNA was extracted from PBMCs with Trizol reagent, with at least 6 micrograms obtained per sample. The percentages of naive CD45RAhigh/CD27high T cells were determined by flow cytometry on a PBMC aliquot from every donor.

What was sequenced was blood. This receptor chain uses TRBV7-9 and TRBJ2-7; perhaps TRBD2 is the D gene, with 6 bases matching. The sequence derives from a man of 80 years or more in good health. The sequenced DNA is TGTGCCAGCAGCTATAGCGGAACTTCCTACGAGCAGTACTTC. Its coded protein is CASSYSGTSYEQYF.